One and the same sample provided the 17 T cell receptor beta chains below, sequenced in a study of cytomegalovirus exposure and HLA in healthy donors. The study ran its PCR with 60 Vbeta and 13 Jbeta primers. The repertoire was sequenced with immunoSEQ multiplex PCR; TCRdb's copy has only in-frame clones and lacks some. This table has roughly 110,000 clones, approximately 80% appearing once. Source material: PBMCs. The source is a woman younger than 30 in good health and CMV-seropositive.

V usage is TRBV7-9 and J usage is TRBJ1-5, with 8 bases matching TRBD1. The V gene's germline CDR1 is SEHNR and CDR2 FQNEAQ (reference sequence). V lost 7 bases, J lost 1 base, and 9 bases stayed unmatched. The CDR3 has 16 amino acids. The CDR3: CASNPPGGQSNQPQHF. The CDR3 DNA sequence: TGTGCCAGCAACCCTCCAGGGGGCCAAAGCAATCAGCCCCAGCATTTT.

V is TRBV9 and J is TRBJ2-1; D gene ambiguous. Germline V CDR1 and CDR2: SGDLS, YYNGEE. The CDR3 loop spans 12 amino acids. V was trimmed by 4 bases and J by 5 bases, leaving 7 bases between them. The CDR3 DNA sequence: TGTGCCAGCAGCCCACGCGACAATGAGCAGTTCTTC. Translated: CASSPRDNEQFF.

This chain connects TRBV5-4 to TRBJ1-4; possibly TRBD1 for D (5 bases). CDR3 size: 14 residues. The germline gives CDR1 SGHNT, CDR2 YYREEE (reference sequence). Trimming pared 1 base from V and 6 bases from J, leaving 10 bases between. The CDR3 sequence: CASSLKQADEKLFF. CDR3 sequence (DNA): TGTGCCAGCAGCTTGAAACAGGCGGATGAAAAACTGTTTTTT.

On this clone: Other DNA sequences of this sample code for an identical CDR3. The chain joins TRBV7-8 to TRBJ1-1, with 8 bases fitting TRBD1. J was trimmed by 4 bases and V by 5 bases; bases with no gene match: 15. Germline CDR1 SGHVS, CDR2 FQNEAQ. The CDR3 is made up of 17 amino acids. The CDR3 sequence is CASSLDRGPRPGTEAFF. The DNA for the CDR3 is TGTGCCAGCAGCCTCGACAGGGGCCCCCGACCGGGCACTGAAGCTTTCTTT.

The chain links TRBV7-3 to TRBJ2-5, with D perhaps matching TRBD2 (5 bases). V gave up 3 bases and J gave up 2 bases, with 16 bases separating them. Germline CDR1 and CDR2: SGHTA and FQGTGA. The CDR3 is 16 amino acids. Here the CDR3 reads CASSLYGLADQETQYF. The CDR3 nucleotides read TGTGCCAGCAGCTTGTATGGGCTAGCCGATCAAGAGACCCAGTACTTC. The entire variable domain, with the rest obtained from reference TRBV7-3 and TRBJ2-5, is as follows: GAGVSQTPSNKVTEKGKYVELRCDPISGHTALYWYRQSLGQGPEFLIYFQGTGAADDSGLPNDRFFAVRPEGSVSTLKIQRTERGDSAVYLCASSLYGLADQETQYFGPGTRLLVL.

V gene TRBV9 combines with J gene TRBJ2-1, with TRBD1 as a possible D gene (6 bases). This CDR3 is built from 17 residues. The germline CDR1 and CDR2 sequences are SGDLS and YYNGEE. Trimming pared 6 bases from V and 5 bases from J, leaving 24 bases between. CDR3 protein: CASTVKPHRVRDNEQFF. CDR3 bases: TGTGCCAGCACAGTAAAGCCCCACAGGGTGCGAGACAATGAGCAGTTCTTC.

The CDR3 DNA sequence: TGTGCCAGCAGCTTAGAGGCAGGGTACACCGGGGAGCTGTTTTTT. Residues: CASSLEAGYTGELFF. The V and J genes are TRBV11-2 and TRBJ2-2; D is perhaps TRBD1 (5 bases). Germline CDR1 reads SGHAT; CDR2 reads FQNNGV. This CDR3 is built from 15 residues. V lost 0 bases to trimming and J lost 3 bases, with 8 bases between them.

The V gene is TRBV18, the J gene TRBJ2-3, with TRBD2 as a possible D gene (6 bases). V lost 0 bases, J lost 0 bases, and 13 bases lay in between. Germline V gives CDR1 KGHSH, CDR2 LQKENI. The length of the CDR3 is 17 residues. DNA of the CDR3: TGTGCCAGCTCACCACCGAATCGGGCGGGAAGCACAGATACGCAGTATTTT. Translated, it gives CASSPPNRAGSTDTQYF.

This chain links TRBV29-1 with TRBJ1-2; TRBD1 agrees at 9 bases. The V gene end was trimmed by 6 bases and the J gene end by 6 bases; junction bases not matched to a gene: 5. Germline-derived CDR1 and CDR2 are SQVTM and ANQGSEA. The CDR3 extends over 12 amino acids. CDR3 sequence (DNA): TGCAGCGTGGGGACAGGGACGGATGGCTACACCTTC. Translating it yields CSVGTGTDGYTF.

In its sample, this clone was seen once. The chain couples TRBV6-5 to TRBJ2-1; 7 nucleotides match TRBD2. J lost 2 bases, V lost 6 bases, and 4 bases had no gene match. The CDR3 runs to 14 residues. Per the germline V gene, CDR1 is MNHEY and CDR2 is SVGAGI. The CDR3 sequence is CASRLRGAYNEQFF. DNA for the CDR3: TGTGCCAGCAGGCTCCGGGGGGCCTACAATGAGCAGTTCTTC.

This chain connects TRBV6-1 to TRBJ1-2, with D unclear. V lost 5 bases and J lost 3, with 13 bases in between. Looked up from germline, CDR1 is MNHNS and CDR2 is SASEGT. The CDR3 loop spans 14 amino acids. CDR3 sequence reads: CASSPGVSDYGYTF. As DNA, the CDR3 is TGTGCCAGCAGTCCCGGGGTCTCAGACTATGGCTACACCTTC.

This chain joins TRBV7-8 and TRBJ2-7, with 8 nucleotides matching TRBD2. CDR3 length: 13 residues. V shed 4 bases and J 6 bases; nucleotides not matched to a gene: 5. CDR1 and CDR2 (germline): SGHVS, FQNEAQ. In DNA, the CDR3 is TGTGCCAGCAGCTCCGGACTAGCAGGCGAGCAGTACTTC. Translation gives CASSSGLAGEQYF.

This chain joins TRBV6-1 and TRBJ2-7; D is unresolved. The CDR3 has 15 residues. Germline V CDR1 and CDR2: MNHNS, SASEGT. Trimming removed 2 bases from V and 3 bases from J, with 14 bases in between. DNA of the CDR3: TGTGCCAGCAGTGAAACTACCTCTCCGGACTACGAGCAGTACTTC. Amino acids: CASSETTSPDYEQYF.

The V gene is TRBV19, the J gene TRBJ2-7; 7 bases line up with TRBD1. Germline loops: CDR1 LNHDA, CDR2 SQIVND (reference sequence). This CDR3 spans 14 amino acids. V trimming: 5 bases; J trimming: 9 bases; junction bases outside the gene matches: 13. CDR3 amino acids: CASSETGEGAGQYF. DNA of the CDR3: TGTGCCAGTAGTGAAACAGGGGAAGGGGCCGGGCAGTACTTC.

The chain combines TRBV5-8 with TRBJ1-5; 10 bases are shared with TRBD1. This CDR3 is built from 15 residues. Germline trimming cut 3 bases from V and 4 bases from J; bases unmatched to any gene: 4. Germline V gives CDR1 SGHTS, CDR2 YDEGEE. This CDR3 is CASSYRDRGNQPQHF. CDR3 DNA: TGTGCCAGCAGCTACCGGGACAGGGGAAATCAGCCCCAGCATTTT.

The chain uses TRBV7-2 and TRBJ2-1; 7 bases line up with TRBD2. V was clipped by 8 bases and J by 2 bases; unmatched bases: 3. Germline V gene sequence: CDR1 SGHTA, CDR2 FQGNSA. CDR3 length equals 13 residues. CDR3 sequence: CASGEGPYNEQFF. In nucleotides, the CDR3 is TGTGCCAGCGGGGAGGGCCCCTACAATGAGCAGTTCTTC.

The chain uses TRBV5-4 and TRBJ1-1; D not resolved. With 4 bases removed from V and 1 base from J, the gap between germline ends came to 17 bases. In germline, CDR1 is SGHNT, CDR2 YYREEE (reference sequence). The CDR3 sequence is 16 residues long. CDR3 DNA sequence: TGTGCCAGCAGCCCCCTACGGGGAGATAGGAACACTGAAGCTTTCTTT. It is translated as CASSPLRGDRNTEAFF.